A single T cell receptor beta chain is shown here with its context. The record originates from a study of shared clonotypes between healthy human individuals. CDR3 length: 14 amino acids. V dropped 3 bases and J dropped 5 bases, with 11 bases sitting between them. Germline assignment: CDR1 SGDLS and CDR2 YYNGEE. TCRdb's table, derived via immunoSEQ multiplex PCR, lists solely in-frame clones and lacks some. Of 2,500,000 or so clones listed, about 90% are singletons. The receptor was derived from a man younger than 35 in good health. Some clones in this sample may be carry-over from other donors' samples. V and J are TRBV9 and TRBJ2-2; D is undetermined. The sample was naive CD4+ T cells from PBMCs. Subset indicated: CD45RA+ positively selected. CDR3 in amino acids: CASSAGRGTGELFF. The CDR3 DNA follows: TGTGCCAGCAGCGCCGGACGTGGGACCGGGGAGCTGTTTTTT.